This TCR beta chain was recovered during a study of T cell responses to AZD1222 COVID-19 vaccine. Looking at the study overall: Pooling was applied to second doses at about 4 or about 12 weeks.

Findings and caveats of the study: Among those given AZD1222, only 6 or 7 were seropositive at baseline. Nearly half of spike-specific TCRs reportedly target variant regions that are unmutated in the B.1.351 and B.1.1.7 variants. Spike-specific TCR depth and breadth grew after two AZD1222 doses.

This CDR3 spans 13 amino acids. In germline, CDR1 is SGHVS, CDR2 FQNEAQ. V lost 5 bases to trimming and J lost 3 bases; unmatched junction nucleotides: 3. This clone was detected only once. What it recognizes is unknown. Assay used: immunoSEQ multiplex PCR; TCRdb lists only in-frame clones, some missing. The sample yields over 150,000 clones, less than 95% seen once. Source: peripheral blood, taken on day 0 of AZD1222 vaccination. The chain carries TRBV7-8 and TRBJ2-7; 8 bases are a match to TRBD1. This receptor was identified in an adult in good health. CDR3 residues: CASSQGAGYEQYF. CDR3 in DNA: TGTGCCAGCAGCCAGGGGGCTGGCTACGAGCAGTACTTC.